This T cell receptor (beta chain) appears in the sequencing data of a study of T-cell reconstitution after alpha-beta-depleted transplantation in children. This clonotype was counted ten times or more. Preparation of the TCRbeta library was carried out with unique molecular identifiers. TCRdb ran MiXCR on the PCR reads and lists one entry per CDR3 protein. This table has fewer than 200,000 distinct CDR3 sequences, about 6.8% appearing once. Trimming cost V 6 bases and J 5 bases; bases outside gene matches: 5. The CDR3 contains 15 residues. The source of this sequence is a human donor who donated a stem cell graft to a child with Wiskott-Aldrich syndrome. The J gene is TRBJ2-1, the V gene TRBV12-3 or TRBV12-4; 12 bases match TRBD2. Specimen: PBMCs from the stem cell graft donor, collected from the stem cell graft. CDR3 amino acids: CASRQGLAGHNEQFF. The CDR3, as DNA: TGTGCCAGCAGACAGGGACTAGCGGGCCACAATGAGCAGTTCTTC.